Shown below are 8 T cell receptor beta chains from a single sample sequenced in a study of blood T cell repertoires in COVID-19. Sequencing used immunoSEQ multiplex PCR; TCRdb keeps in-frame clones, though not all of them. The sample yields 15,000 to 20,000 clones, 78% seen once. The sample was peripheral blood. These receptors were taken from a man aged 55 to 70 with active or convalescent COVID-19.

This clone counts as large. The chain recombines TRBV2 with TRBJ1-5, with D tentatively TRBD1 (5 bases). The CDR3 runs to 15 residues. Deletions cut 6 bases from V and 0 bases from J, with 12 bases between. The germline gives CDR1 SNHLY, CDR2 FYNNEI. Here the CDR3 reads CASSSGQNSNQPQHF. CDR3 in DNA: TGTGCCAGCAGCTCCGGACAAAATAGCAATCAGCCCCAGCATTTT. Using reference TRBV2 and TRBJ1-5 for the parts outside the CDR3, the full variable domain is EPEVTQTPSHQVTQMGQEVILRCVPISNHLYFYWYRQILGQKVEFLVSFYNNEISEKSEIFDDQFSVERPDGSNFTLKIRSTKLEDSAMYFCASSSGQNSNQPQHFGDGTRLSIL.

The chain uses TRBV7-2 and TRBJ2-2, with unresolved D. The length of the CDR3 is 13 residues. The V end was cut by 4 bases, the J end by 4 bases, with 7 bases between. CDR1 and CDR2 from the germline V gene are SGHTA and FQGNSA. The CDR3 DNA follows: TGTGCCAGCAGCTACGACACCACCGGGGAGCTGTTTTTT. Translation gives CASSYDTTGELFF.

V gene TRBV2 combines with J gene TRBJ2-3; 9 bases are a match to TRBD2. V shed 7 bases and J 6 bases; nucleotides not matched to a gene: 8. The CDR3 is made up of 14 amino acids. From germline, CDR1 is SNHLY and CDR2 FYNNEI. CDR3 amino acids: CASTGLAPGDTQYF. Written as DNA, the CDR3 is TGTGCCAGCACCGGACTAGCGCCCGGGGATACGCAGTATTTT.

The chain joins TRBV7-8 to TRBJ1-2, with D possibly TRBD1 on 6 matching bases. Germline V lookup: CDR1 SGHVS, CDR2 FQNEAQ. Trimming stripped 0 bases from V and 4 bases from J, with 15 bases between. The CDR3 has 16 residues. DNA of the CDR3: TGTGCCAGCAGCTTAGCTTCCCGGGACACGTTCTATGGCTACACCTTC. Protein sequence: CASSLASRDTFYGYTF.

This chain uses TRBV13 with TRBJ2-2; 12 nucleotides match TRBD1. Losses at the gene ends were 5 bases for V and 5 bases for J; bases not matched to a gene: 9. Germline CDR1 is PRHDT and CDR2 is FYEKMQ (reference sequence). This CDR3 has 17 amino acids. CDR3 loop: CASSGGQGARLTGELFF. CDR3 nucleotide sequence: TGTGCCAGCAGCGGGGGACAGGGGGCGCGATTAACCGGGGAGCTGTTTTTT.

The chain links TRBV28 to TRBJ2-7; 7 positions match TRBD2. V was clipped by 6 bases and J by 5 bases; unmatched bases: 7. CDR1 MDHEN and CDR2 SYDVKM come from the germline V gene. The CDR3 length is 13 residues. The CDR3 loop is CASRGGAGDEQYF. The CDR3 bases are TGTGCCAGCAGGGGAGGGGCGGGAGACGAGCAGTACTTC.

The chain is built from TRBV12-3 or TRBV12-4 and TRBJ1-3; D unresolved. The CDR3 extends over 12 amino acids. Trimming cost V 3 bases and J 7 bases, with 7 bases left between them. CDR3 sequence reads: CASSLGGNTIYF. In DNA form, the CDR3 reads TGTGCCAGCAGTTTGGGCGGGAACACCATATATTTT.

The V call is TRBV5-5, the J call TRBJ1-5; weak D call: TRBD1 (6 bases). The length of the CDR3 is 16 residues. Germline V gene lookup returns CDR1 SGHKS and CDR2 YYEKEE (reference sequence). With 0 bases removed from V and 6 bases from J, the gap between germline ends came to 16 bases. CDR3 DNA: TGTGCCAGCAGCTTGGTTCCCGGGGGGCACGGTCAGCCCCAGCATTTT. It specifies CASSLVPGGHGQPQHF.